These T cell receptor beta chains were read from a single sample in a study of blood T cell repertoires in COVID-19. The protocol was immunoSEQ multiplex PCR, while the TCRdb copy is restricted to in-frame clones and leaves out a portion. The sample carries about 62,000 clones, 85% to 90% recorded once. Sequenced material: peripheral blood. The receptors were gathered from a man in his sixties or seventies with acute or convalescent COVID-19. Each CDR3 is given with its conserved first and last residue. D genes are given only for firm matches. Clone size is not always given. Where it is, it says once, few, many or a class for expanded clones.

CDR3: CSVVAGTGNTIYF
DNA: TGCAGCGTTGTGGCAGGGACTGGAAACACCATATATTTT
size: .
J: TRBJ1-3
V: TRBV29-1
D: .

CDR3: CASSDRLAGGRDTGELFF
DNA: TGTGCCAGCAGTGACCGACTAGCGGGGGGGCGGGACACCGGGGAGCTGTTTTTT
size: .
J: TRBJ2-2
V: TRBV2
D: TRBD2

CDR3: CASSFQDRGTEAFF
DNA: TGTGCCAGCAGCTTTCAGGACAGGGGCACTGAAGCTTTCTTT
size: .
J: TRBJ1-1
V: TRBV11-1
D: TRBD1

CDR3: CASSDRQGAPEAFF
DNA: TGTGCCAGCTCGGACAGACAGGGGGCACCTGAAGCTTTCTTT
size: .
J: TRBJ1-1
V: TRBV18
D: TRBD1

CDR3: CASSQGQGAYNEQFF
DNA: TGTGCCAGCAGCCAAGGGCAGGGGGCCTACAATGAGCAGTTCTTC
size: .
J: TRBJ2-1
V: TRBV3-1/TRBV3-2
D: TRBD1

CDR3: CASSKTGRGSPLHF
DNA: TGTGCCAGCAGTAAAACAGGGAGAGGGTCACCCCTCCACTTT
size: .
J: TRBJ1-6
V: TRBV25-1
D: .

CDR3: CASSRGGRGGHEQYF
DNA: TGTGCCAGCAGCCGGGGCGGGAGAGGTGGCCACGAGCAGTACTTC
size: .
J: TRBJ2-7
V: TRBV3-1/TRBV3-2
D: TRBD2

CDR3: CASSYSDRGPGELFF
DNA: TGTGCCAGCAGTTACTCCGACAGAGGCCCTGGGGAGCTGTTTTTT
size: once
J: TRBJ2-2
V: TRBV6-6
D: .

CDR3: CASSQEFILAGVEKLFF
DNA: TGTGCCAGCAGCCAAGAGTTCATACTTGCGGGGGTTGAAAAACTGTTTTTT
size: .
J: TRBJ1-4
V: TRBV14
D: .

CDR3: CASSLHSMGGPQHF
DNA: TGTGCCAGCAGCTTACACTCGATGGGGGGGCCCCAGCATTTT
size: .
J: TRBJ1-5
V: TRBV7-9
D: .

CDR3: CASSPGQYEQYF
DNA: TGTGCCAGCAGCCCAGGGCAGTACGAGCAGTACTTC
size: .
J: TRBJ2-7
V: TRBV28
D: .